This paragraph covers one TCR beta chain sequence. This sample was taken from a study of sequential checkpoint blockade in melanoma. Study-wide context: Each arm's sequence ended with maintenance nivolumab.

Libraries were prepared by immunoSEQ multiplex PCR; TCRdb keeps only in-frame clonotypes and omits some of them. The data show thousands of clones, with over 60% seen just once and roughly two thirds held by the top ten. Stated treatment: randomized to nivolumab then ipilimumab (arm A) or the reverse (arm B). Germline loops: CDR1 SGDLS, CDR2 YYNGEE. The CDR3 has 15 amino acids. The trim removed 3 bases at V and 2 bases at J, leaving 6 bases unmatched. The sample here was CD8+ T cells sorted from blood (inferred from file names), taken from a patient given nivolumab and ipilimumab in sequence. J is TRBJ2-3 and V is TRBV9; 7 nucleotides align to TRBD1. This receptor was taken from a human donor with melanoma. DNA for the CDR3: TGTGCCAGCAGCGCCAGGGGGTTATTCACAGATACGCAGTATTTT. Residues: CASSARGLFTDTQYF. The variable domain in full, completed from reference TRBV9 and TRBJ2-3, reads DSGVTQTPKHLITATGQRVTLRCSPRSGDLSVYWYQQSLDQGLQFLIQYYNGEERAKGNILERFSAQQFPDLHSELNLSSLELGDSALYFCASSARGLFTDTQYFGPGTRLTVL.